The 13 T cell receptor beta chains below come from one sample, sequenced in a study of coeliac disease (dated by TCRdb to the early 2020s). Libraries came from the immunoSEQ multiplex PCR assay. Here the immuneACCESS table is served through TCRdb, limited to in-frame sequences with V and J called. Missing clones are a known gap in these copies; in checked studies unresolved V genes cover under half, and the rest lacks a known reason. The sample data list some 4,000 clones, and about three fifths of these were observed just once. More than 15% of the sample is taken by the ten largest. Sequencing input: intraepithelial lymphocytes from the gut. The sample's cell subset or site, from its label and the paper: intraepithelial cell (IEC) fraction of small intestinal biopsy. The receptors shown here come from a human donor with active celiac disease.

This clone was seen more than once but under ten times. The chain uses TRBV27 and TRBJ2-3, with 10 nucleotides matching TRBD2. V was pared by 7 bases and J by 10 bases, with 11 bases of the junction left unmatched. CDR3 length equals 14 residues. The V gene's germline CDR1 is MNHEY and CDR2 SMNVEV (reference sequence). The CDR3 DNA follows: TGTGCCAGCATACCCAGCGGGAGGGTGGATGCGCAGTATTTT. Translating gives CASIPSGRVDAQYF.

In the case of this clone: Other DNA sequences in this sample translate to the same CDR3. The chain couples TRBV5-1 to TRBJ1-1; no definite D call. V was trimmed by 3 bases and J by 1 base, leaving 13 bases between them. Germline assignment: CDR1 SGHRS and CDR2 YFSETQ. There are 15 residues in the CDR3. CDR3 in amino acids: CASSSVGNGNTEAFF. The DNA of the CDR3 is TGCGCCAGCAGCTCGGTTGGTAACGGGAACACTGAAGCTTTCTTT.

The J gene is TRBJ2-7, the V gene TRBV28; tentative D call: TRBD1 (6 bases). There are 16 residues in the CDR3. From germline, CDR1 is MDHEN and CDR2 SYDVKM. The V and J ends lost 5 bases and 4 bases respectively, with 21 bases between them. The CDR3 reads CASSPTPGTKGYEQYF. CDR3 DNA: TGTGCCAGCAGTCCAACCCCCGGGACAAAGGGATACGAGCAGTACTTC.

This chain connects TRBV5-1 to TRBJ2-7; TRBD2 might be the D (6 bases). CDR1 is SGHRS, CDR2 YFSETQ, per germline. Trimming cost V 5 bases and J 7 bases, with 19 bases left between them. The CDR3 consists of 14 residues. CDR3 sequence reads: CASRPGLADWEQYF. The DNA for the CDR3 is TGCGCCAGCAGACCGGGACTTGCCGATTGGGAGCAGTACTTC.

This chain uses TRBV29-1 with TRBJ1-1; TRBD1 aligns across 9 bases. The CDR3 is 13 amino acids. The trim removed 4 bases at V and 1 base at J, leaving 1 base unmatched. CDR1 is SQVTM, CDR2 ANQGSEA, per germline. As DNA, the CDR3 is TGCAGCGTTGCGGACAGGGGGAACACTGAAGCTTTCTTT. This encodes CSVADRGNTEAFF.

CDR3 sequence reads: CASRGTGGLVYEQYF. CDR3 DNA: TGTGCCAGCAGGGGAACAGGGGGGTTGGTCTACGAGCAGTACTTC. The V gene is TRBV7-2, the J gene TRBJ2-7; TRBD1 matches at 8 bases. J lost 3 bases, V lost 6 bases, and 10 bases had no gene match. The germline V gene encodes CDR1 SGHTA and CDR2 FQGNSA. CDR3 length: 15 amino acids.

The chain recombines TRBV15 with TRBJ1-5, with a possible D match to TRBD1 (5 bases). CDR1 LNHNV and CDR2 YYDKDF come from the germline V gene (reference sequence). The V end was cut by 1 base, the J end by 2 bases, with 9 bases between. This CDR3 contains 15 residues. In DNA form, the CDR3 reads TGTGCCACCAGCAGAGTCAGGGCAGGCAATCAGCCCCAGCATTTT. Its translation: CATSRVRAGNQPQHF.

The chain recombines TRBV9 with TRBJ2-2, with D perhaps TRBD1 (7 bases). CDR1 is SGDLS and CDR2 is YYNGEE in the germline V gene. The CDR3 contains 17 residues. V dropped 6 bases and J dropped 4 bases, with 22 bases sitting between them. CDR3 sequence (DNA): TGTGCCAGCAACCCAGGAGGGGGGACAGTAATCACCGGGGAGCTGTTTTTT. It specifies CASNPGGGTVITGELFF.

The chain links TRBV7-6 to TRBJ2-5, with D possibly TRBD2 on 6 matching bases. The CDR3 totals 13 residues. V lost 1 base to trimming and J lost 5 bases, with 8 bases between them. CDR1 and CDR2 from the germline V gene are SGHVS and FNYEAQ. The CDR3 coding sequence is TGTGCCAGCAGCTTAGGGGGGGAGGAGACCCAGTACTTC. Translating it yields CASSLGGEETQYF.

To note about this clone: Other DNA sequences in the sample encode the same CDR3. The genes are TRBV6-5 and TRBJ2-7; TRBD1 aligns across 9 bases. CDR3 length: 14 amino acids. V lost 6 bases and J lost 3; bases outside the gene matches: 6. Germline lookup yields CDR1 MNHEY and CDR2 SVGAGI. This CDR3 is CASSLTGGGYEQYF. CDR3 DNA sequence: TGTGCCAGCAGCCTAACAGGGGGCGGCTACGAGCAGTACTTC.

The rearrangement links TRBV15 to TRBJ1-4, with 7 bases aligning to TRBD1. Germline assignment: CDR1 LNHNV and CDR2 YYDKDF (reference sequence). The CDR3 length is 15 residues. The V and J ends lost 1 base and 8 bases, in that order; junction bases with no gene match: 7. The CDR3 coding sequence is TGTGCCACCAGCAGAGCCGGAGGGGGCGAAGAAAAACTGTTTTTT. It is translated as CATSRAGGGEEKLFF.

The CDR3 DNA reads TGCGCCAGCAGCCAAGAGGGGGGGTATTACAATGAGCAGTTCTTC. Translating it yields CASSQEGGYYNEQFF. This chain connects TRBV4-3 to TRBJ2-1, with 7 bases identical to TRBD2. V was pared by 0 bases and J by 4 bases, with 3 bases of the junction left unmatched. The CDR3 totals 15 residues. Germline CDR1 is LGHNA and CDR2 is YSLEER.

The rearrangement joins TRBV6-1 to TRBJ1-1; D perhaps matches TRBD1 (6 bases). Germline CDR1 is MNHNS and CDR2 is SASEGT. CDR3 length: 10 amino acids. Trimming pared 3 bases from V and 11 bases from J, leaving 7 bases between. The CDR3 sequence is CASSDRGAFF. The CDR3 nucleotides read TGTGCCAGCAGTGATAGGGGGGCTTTCTTT.